These T cell receptor beta chains were read from a single sample in a study of T cells after yellow fever vaccination. Using its own MiXCR run on the 5' RACE reads, TCRdb lists one record per CDR3 protein. Of 350,000 to 450,000 distinct CDR3 sequences listed, more than 5.5% are singletons. This material consisted of PBMCs, taken 5 days after the yellow fever booster vaccination. Every receptor here comes from a young man who received the YFV17D yellow fever vaccine. The CDR3 runs from the conserved cysteine through the conserved F or W. A D gene is named only where the DNA matches it firmly. Not every row has a clone size; where given, it reads once, few, many or a size class.

CDR3 protein,CDR3 DNA,J gene,V gene,D gene,clone size
CASSAGLLRGDGYTF,TGTGCCAGCAGCGCCGGTCTTCTGAGGGGGGATGGCTACACCTTC,TRBJ1-2,TRBV9,.,.
CASSLARDGQFF,TGTGCCAGCAGTTTAGCGAGGGACGGGCAGTTCTTC,TRBJ2-1,TRBV12-3/TRBV12-4,.,.
CCAGRTGVRDTQYF,TGCTGTGCTGGCAGGACAGGGGTGCGGGATACGCAGTATTTT,TRBJ2-3,TRBV20-1,TRBD1,.
CASSPTNRYRPPDTQYF,TGTGCCAGCAGCCCCACGAATCGGTACCGCCCCCCAGATACGCAGTATTTT,TRBJ2-3,TRBV7-2,.,few
CASSLFRDTYEQYF,TGTGCCAGCAGTTTATTCCGGGACACCTACGAGCAGTACTTC,TRBJ2-7,TRBV28,.,few
CASSLTSGLYNEQFF,TGTGCTAGCAGCTTAACTAGCGGCCTATACAATGAGCAGTTCTTC,TRBJ2-1,TRBV7-7,TRBD2,many
CASSLSPQGGVDIRNEQFF,TGTGCCAGCAGCTTAAGCCCCCAAGGGGGCGTAGATATTAGGAATGAGCAGTTCTTC,TRBJ2-1,TRBV11-2,TRBD1,many
CATSDWGSSYNEQFF,TGTGCCACCAGTGATTGGGGAAGCTCCTACAATGAGCAGTTCTTC,TRBJ2-1,TRBV24-1,.,.
CATHRGRSEQYF,TGTGCCACTCACAGGGGGCGCTCCGAGCAGTACTTC,TRBJ2-7,TRBV28,TRBD1,.
CASRTPGNQPQHF,TGTGCCAGCAGGACTCCAGGGAATCAGCCCCAGCATTTT,TRBJ1-5,TRBV28,.,many
CASSVVGQDADTQYF,TGTGCCAGCAGCGTAGTGGGACAGGATGCAGATACGCAGTATTTT,TRBJ2-3,TRBV9,TRBD1,many